This T cell receptor (beta chain) came from a study of cytomegalovirus exposure and HLA in healthy donors. The PCR contained 60 Vbeta and 13 Jbeta primers. Generated by immunoSEQ multiplex PCR, the TCRdb table keeps only in-frame clones and is missing some. The data show 200,000 or so clones, less than 85% seen once. Study outcomes and limitations: Several of the most significant clusters appeared linked to common viral pathogens, based on a later analysis.

As regards this clone: What it recognizes is unknown.

The CDR3 length is 13 residues. Germline assignment: CDR1 SGHRS and CDR2 YFSETQ. Trimming cost V 7 bases and J 5 bases; bases outside gene matches: 6. The source is a man aged 18 to 30 in good health and CMV-seronegative. Material for sequencing was PBMCs. The chain couples TRBV5-1 to TRBJ2-7; 10 bases map to TRBD1. This chain's CDR3 is CASGRDRGHEQYF. Here the CDR3 DNA reads TGCGCCAGCGGGAGGGACAGGGGCCACGAGCAGTACTTC.